The T cell receptor (beta chain) under discussion was sequenced for a study of CD4 T cells in relation to SARS-CoV-2 and coronaviruses. Germline V gene sequence: CDR1 MNHEY, CDR2 SVGAGI. The J segment lost 5 bases and the V segment lost 6 bases, leaving 8 bases of the junction unmatched. The CDR3 length is 14 residues. CD4+ T cells from unexposed donors were obtained before the COVID-19 pandemic (2011-2018). CD4+ T cells were isolated from the cells after more than 8 days of culture. Notes on this clone: Its cognate antigen is unknown.

Using immunoSEQ multiplex PCR, the repertoire was profiled, and TCRdb retains in-frame clones only, with some absent. The repertoire holds under 25,000 clones, with approximately 80% as singletons. The source of this sequence is a human donor in good health. Material: CD4+ T cells from PBMCs, cultured in vitro. The chain carries TRBV6-5 and TRBJ1-1, with 8 bases identical to TRBD1. In DNA form, the CDR3 reads TGTGCCAGCAGGCTCCAGGGGGCGAGTACTGAAGCTTTCTTT. As protein: CASRLQGASTEAFF.